One sample yielded the 19 T cell receptor beta chains listed below, sequenced in a study of glioma-infiltrating T cells after dendritic cell vaccination. Repertoires were generated with immunoSEQ multiplex PCR, while TCRdb's copy carries only in-frame clones and drops some. Seen here are some 100,000 clones, about 83% observed once, and the top ten hold over 2.5%. The sample in question was blood, obtained before dendritic cell vaccination. These receptors were obtained from a human donor with glioblastoma.

The chain links TRBV28 to TRBJ2-5; D is possibly TRBD2 (5 bases). Germline-derived CDR1 and CDR2 are MDHEN and SYDVKM. The CDR3 contains 12 residues. V lost 8 bases and J 0 bases, leaving 7 bases between the germline ends. In DNA form, the CDR3 reads TGTGCCAGCGAGGGTAACCAAGAGACCCAGTACTTC. It encodes CASEGNQETQYF.

This chain's CDR3 is CASSLGARNYGYTF. In DNA, the CDR3 is TGTGCCAGCAGCTTAGGGGCACGGAACTATGGCTACACCTTC. The rearrangement uses TRBV7-2 and TRBJ1-2; D unclear. V was clipped by 1 base and J by 2 bases, with 8 bases between them. This CDR3 comprises 14 residues. Germline V lookup: CDR1 SGHTA, CDR2 FQGNSA.

This chain uses TRBV18 with TRBJ1-6; 10 bases fit TRBD1. Trimming took 3 bases from V and 5 from J; bases not matched to a gene: 1. Per the germline V gene, CDR1 is KGHSH and CDR2 is LQKENI. The CDR3 runs to 15 residues. DNA for the CDR3: TGTGCCAGCTCACCCGGGACAGGGGATAATTCACCCCTCCACTTT. Amino acid sequence: CASSPGTGDNSPLHF.

As regards this clone: A junction end diverges from the germline sequence, so it may reflect a read error. The chain carries TRBV7-7 and TRBJ2-1; TRBD1 might be the D (5 bases). CDR1 and CDR2 from the germline V gene are SSHAT and FNYEAQ (reference sequence). The CDR3 has 15 amino acids. CDR3 amino acids: CASSSGQSSYNEQFF. In nucleotides, the CDR3 is TGTGCTAGCAGCTCAGGACAAAGCTCCTACAATGAGCAGTTCTTC.

This clone occurred a few times. J is TRBJ1-1 and V is TRBV6-1, with unresolved D. The CDR3 totals 13 residues. Germline V CDR1 and CDR2: MNHNS, SASEGT. The ends were cut back, 1 base at V and 1 base at J, with 4 bases in the middle. CDR3 bases: TGTGCCAGCAGTGAAGGGGCGAACACTGAAGCTTTCTTT. This codes for CASSEGANTEAFF.

The V call is TRBV7-2, the J call TRBJ1-2; D perhaps matches TRBD1 (6 bases). The CDR3 has 14 residues. CDR1 is SGHTA and CDR2 is FQGNSA in the germline V gene. V gave up 3 bases and J gave up 4 bases, with 12 bases separating them. The CDR3 region is CASSLLTGTYGYTF. Written as DNA, the CDR3 is TGTGCCAGCAGCTTGCTAACAGGGACCTATGGCTACACCTTC.

The sample holds one count of this clone. The chain recombines TRBV20-1 with TRBJ2-1; D remains unclear. The CDR3 totals 11 residues. Germline V lookup: CDR1 DFQATT, CDR2 SNEGSKA (reference sequence). The V and J ends lost 3 bases and 7 bases respectively, with 7 bases between them. The CDR3 loop is CSARTRNEQFF. The CDR3 nucleotides read TGCAGTGCTAGGACTCGGAATGAGCAGTTCTTC.

The chain carries TRBV11-3 and TRBJ1-1; D is perhaps TRBD1 (6 bases). Trimming took off 3 bases at V and 0 bases at J, with 11 bases between the two ends. Germline V gene sequence: CDR1 SGHNT, CDR2 YENEEA. The CDR3 spans 15 residues. The chain's CDR3 is CASSFRGNMNTEAFF. The CDR3 nucleotides are TGTGCCAGCAGCTTCAGGGGCAACATGAACACTGAAGCTTTCTTT.

The V and J genes are TRBV19 and TRBJ2-5; tentatively, D is TRBD1 (6 bases). With 6 bases removed from V and 7 bases from J, the gap between germline ends came to 15 bases. Per germline, CDR1 LNHDA and CDR2 SQIVND (reference sequence). The CDR3 has 13 amino acids. The CDR3 DNA reads TGTGCCAGTAGCGGACAGACGTTCGGGACCCAGTACTTC. The encoded protein is CASSGQTFGTQYF.

Comment on this clone: At the DNA level, this CDR3 is encoded by other sequences in the same sample as well. The chain uses TRBV7-3 and TRBJ2-7, with a possible D match to TRBD2 (6 bases). The CDR3 loop spans 13 amino acids. Germline-derived CDR1 and CDR2 are SGHTA and FQGTGA. The ends were cut back, 5 bases at V and 4 bases at J, with 12 bases in the middle. In nucleotides, the CDR3 is TGTGCCAGCAGCCCCTCCGGGAGTTACGAGCAGTACTTC. It translates to CASSPSGSYEQYF.

This clone was observed a handful of times. This sequence joins TRBV2 and TRBJ1-6; no clear D gene. Germline V lookup: CDR1 SNHLY, CDR2 FYNNEI. The CDR3 length is 14 residues. V lost 5 bases, J lost 5 bases, and 10 bases lay in between. CDR3 region: CASSPTGNNSPLHF. DNA of the CDR3: TGTGCCAGCAGTCCTACGGGGAATAATTCACCCCTCCACTTT.

The genes are TRBV15 and TRBJ2-3, with 14 bases that match TRBD2. Germline CDR1 and CDR2: LNHNV and YYDKDF (reference sequence). Unmatched junction bases numbered 10, after V lost 7 bases and J lost 4 bases. This CDR3 is 17 amino acids long. CDR3 sequence: CATTLGGLAGGSDTQYF. In DNA, the CDR3 is TGTGCCACCACCCTCGGAGGACTAGCGGGGGGTTCAGATACGCAGTATTTT.

The V gene is TRBV6-1, the J gene TRBJ1-2, with TRBD1 as a possible D gene (5 bases). Germline CDR1 and CDR2: MNHNS and SASEGT. The CDR3 has 13 amino acids. V was pared by 8 bases and J by 6 bases, with 16 bases between. CDR3 DNA sequence: TGTGCCAGCCAGGCGACAGTGCTTAATGGCTACACCTTC. It encodes CASQATVLNGYTF.

The chain carries TRBV5-4 and TRBJ1-6; a possible D gene is TRBD1 (6 bases). V was clipped by 0 bases and J by 8 bases, with 9 bases between them. From germline, CDR1 is SGHNT and CDR2 YYREEE (reference sequence). This CDR3 contains 14 residues. CDR3 in DNA: TGTGCCAGCAGCTTGGCGCAGGGGCATTCACCCCTCCACTTT. This sequence encodes CASSLAQGHSPLHF.

The chain links TRBV4-1 to TRBJ2-1, with D possibly TRBD2 on 6 matching bases. V was clipped by 4 bases and J by 8 bases, with 21 bases between them. Germline V gene data show CDR1 as MGHRA and CDR2 as YSYEKL. CDR3 length: 16 residues. This CDR3 is CASSRKLIGEVHEQFF. The CDR3 bases are TGCGCCAGCAGCCGAAAGCTGATAGGGGAGGTCCATGAGCAGTTCTTC.

J is TRBJ2-7 and V is TRBV7-9, with 9 bases matching TRBD1. J was trimmed by 4 bases and V by 0 bases; bases with no gene match: 4. The length of the CDR3 is 15 residues. The germline gives CDR1 SEHNR, CDR2 FQNEAQ (reference sequence). CDR3 region: CASSLANRGQYEQYF. For the CDR3, the DNA is TGTGCCAGCAGCTTAGCGAACAGGGGGCAATACGAGCAGTACTTC.

The rearrangement uses TRBV5-1 and TRBJ2-1; D may be TRBD2 (6 bases). The CDR3 totals 15 residues. V lost 4 bases to trimming and J lost 6 bases, with 17 bases between them. Germline V gene sequence: CDR1 SGHRS, CDR2 YFSETQ. The CDR3, as DNA: TGCGCCAGCAGCCCCACTAGCATCGGGCCCAATGAGCAGTTCTTC. Amino acids: CASSPTSIGPNEQFF.

This chain uses TRBV6-1 with TRBJ2-3; D might be TRBD1 (6 bases). The CDR3 is 15 residues long. With 6 bases removed from V and 1 base from J, the gap between germline ends came to 14 bases. Germline CDR1 MNHNS, CDR2 SASEGT. Written as DNA, the CDR3 is TGTGCCAGCAGAACACCGGGACAAGGCACAGATACGCAGTATTTT. It yields the protein CASRTPGQGTDTQYF.

This chain uses TRBV2 with TRBJ2-1, with 15 bases identical to TRBD2. The trim removed 10 bases at V and 15 bases at J, leaving 13 bases unmatched. This CDR3 spans 14 amino acids. Germline V gene lookup returns CDR1 SNHLY and CDR2 FYNNEI. The CDR3 DNA sequence: TGTGCCACCCTCGGGACTAGCGGGGGGTACAGGGCGTTCTTC. The encoded protein is CATLGTSGGYRAFF.